This T cell receptor beta chain comes out of a study of blood T cell repertoires in COVID-19. Turning to the study itself: Some COVID-19 samples were acute and others convalescent; all came from the United States, Italy and Spain.

In the authors' workflow: It was from reference gene primer amplification that nucleated cell counts were estimated. Sequenced by immunoSEQ multiplex PCR; TCRdb stores in-frame clones only, minus some. For V, J and clone size, that table is used; D and trimming come from the DNA. The table has roughly 200,000 clones, roughly 88% seen once; the top ten hold 4.5% to 7%. The TCR sequence derives from a middle-aged man with acute COVID-19. The sample was PBMCs or T cells enriched from blood (not recorded which).

Here the CDR3 DNA reads TGCGCCAGCAGCTTGGGAGGTGGCCGGCAGCCCCAGCATTTT. Encoded protein: CASSLGGGRQPQHF. This chain joins TRBV5-1 and TRBJ1-5, with no clear D. The CDR3 loop spans 14 amino acids. Per germline, CDR1 SGHRS and CDR2 YFSETQ. V was shortened by 0 bases and J by 7 bases, with 11 bases between the two germline ends.